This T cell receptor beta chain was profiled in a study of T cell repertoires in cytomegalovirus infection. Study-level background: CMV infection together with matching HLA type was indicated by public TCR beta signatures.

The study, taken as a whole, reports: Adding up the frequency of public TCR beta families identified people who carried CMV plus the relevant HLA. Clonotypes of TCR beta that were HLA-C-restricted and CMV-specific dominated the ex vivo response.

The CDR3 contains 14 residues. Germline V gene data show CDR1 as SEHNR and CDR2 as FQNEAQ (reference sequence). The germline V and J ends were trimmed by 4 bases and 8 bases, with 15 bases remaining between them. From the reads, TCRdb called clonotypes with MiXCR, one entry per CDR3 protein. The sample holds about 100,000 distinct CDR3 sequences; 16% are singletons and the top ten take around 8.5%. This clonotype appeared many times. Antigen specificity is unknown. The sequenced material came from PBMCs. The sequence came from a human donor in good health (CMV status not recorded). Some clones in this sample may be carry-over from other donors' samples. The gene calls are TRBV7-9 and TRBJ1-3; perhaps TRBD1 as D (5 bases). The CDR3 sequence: CASSSRQMKYTIYF. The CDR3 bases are TGTGCCAGCAGCTCCCGACAGATGAAGTACACCATATATTTT.